These 30 T cell receptor beta chains were all obtained from the same sample, sequenced in a study of T cells in women clearing cervical HPV infection. Generated by immunoSEQ multiplex PCR, the TCRdb table keeps only in-frame clones and is missing some. Seen in this sample are 25,000 to 35,000 clones; the ten most common clones hold approximately 22%. The material sequenced was blood buffy coat. These receptors originate from a woman between 18 and 75 years old with a cervical HPV16 infection that either progressed to CIN3+ or cleared (not recorded which).

Turning to this clone: The read ends 3 residues shy of where the CDR3 ends; the end is completed using the germline J gene. The chain recombines TRBV4-1 with TRBJ1-1; D is perhaps TRBD1 (5 bases). CDR1 MGHRA and CDR2 YSYEKL come from the germline V gene. This CDR3 region has 15 residues. Trimming took off 6 bases at V and 4 bases at J, with 18 bases between the two ends. CDR3 in amino acids: CASSHRQGGSTEAFF. CDR3 DNA (partial): TGCGCCAGCAGTCATCGGCAGGGAGGTTCCACTGAA.

As concerns this clone: The CDR3 end falls 3 residues outside the read, so it is completed with the germline J gene. V usage is TRBV7-2 and J usage is TRBJ1-2; D remains ambiguous. The CDR3 totals 14 residues. Germline V gene lookup returns CDR1 SGHTA and CDR2 FQGNSA. The CDR3 loop reads CASSLASGSYDYTF. Incomplete CDR3 DNA: TGTGCCAGCAGCTTAGCCAGCGGGTCTTACGAC.

A note on this clone: The observed sequence ends 3 residues before the CDR3 terminus, with the missing tail filled in from the germline J gene. The V gene is TRBV14, the J gene TRBJ2-2, with TRBD1 matching over 8 bases. CDR1 is SGHDN, CDR2 FVKESK, per germline. CDR3 length: 16 amino acids. Partial CDR3 DNA: TGTGCCAGCAGCCTCCGGGACAGGAAGAGAAGGGAAAAG. Its protein product is CASSLRDRKRREK. The CDR3 reads in full as CASSLRDRKRREKLFF.

Concerning this clone itself: The observed sequence ends 3 residues before the CDR3 terminus, with the missing tail filled in from the germline J gene. The genes are TRBV20-1 and TRBJ2-7; TRBD1 matches 8 bases. Trimming at V came to 5 bases and at J to 4 bases, leaving 7 bases not matched to a gene. Germline CDR1 reads DFQATT; CDR2 reads SNEGSKA (reference sequence). The CDR3 spans 13 residues. The CDR3 sequence: CSALKDRVYEQYF. The part of the CDR3 DNA that was read is TGCAGTGCTCTAAAGGACAGGGTGTACGAG.

Of note for this clone: The read terminates 3 residues ahead of where the CDR3 ends, so the germline J gene completes it. The J gene is TRBJ1-4, the V gene TRBV5-1; D gene ambiguous. Germline V gene data show CDR1 as SGHRS and CDR2 as YFSETQ. The CDR3 consists of 16 residues. The CDR3 region is CASREVPSGPYSPLFF. Partial CDR3 DNA: TGCGCCAGCCGTGAGGTCCCGTCGGGTCCTTATTCACCA.

The CDR3 protein is CAWSVQYDYTF. Incomplete CDR3 DNA: TGTGCCTGGAGTGTACAGTACGAC. The chain uses TRBV30 and TRBJ1-2; D uncertain. Sequencing ends 3 residues short of the CDR3 end; the germline J gene provides the rest. Per the germline V gene, CDR1 is GTSNPN and CDR2 is SVGIG (reference sequence). This CDR3 has 11 residues.

Turning to this clone: The sequenced fragment ends 3 residues before the CDR3 boundary, so the rest is inferred from the germline J gene. The rearrangement joins TRBV2 to TRBJ2-3; D is unclear. Germline V gives CDR1 SNHLY, CDR2 FYNNEI. This CDR3 comprises 14 residues. Between the trimmed V and J ends, which lost 5 bases and 3 bases, there was a span of 12 bases. Partial CDR3 DNA: TGTGCCAGCAGTCAACCTTTCGGGACAGATACG. Protein sequence: CASSQPFGTDT. From start to end, the CDR3 is CASSQPFGTDTQYF.

On this clone: Sequencing ends 3 residues short of the CDR3 end; the germline J gene provides the rest. This chain joins TRBV3-1 (or the pseudogene TRBV3-2) and TRBJ2-7; tentatively, D is TRBD1 (6 bases). This CDR3 spans 14 amino acids. Looked up from germline, CDR1 is LGHDT and CDR2 is YNNKEL (reference sequence). Trimming pared 0 bases from V and 4 bases from J, leaving 10 bases between. The CDR3 DNA, read in part, is TGTGCCAGCAGCCAAGATAGGGGGTTATACGAG. It is translated as CASSQDRGLYE. The whole CDR3 sequence reads CASSQDRGLYEQYF.

A remark on this clone: The read comes to an end 3 residues before the CDR3 does, leaving the germline J gene to fill in the end. The rearrangement links TRBV7-3 to TRBJ2-2; possibly TRBD2 for D (6 bases). Germline CDR1 and CDR2: SGHTA and FQGTGA. This CDR3 is 13 amino acids long. Trimming cost V 9 bases and J 6 bases, with 14 bases left between them. CDR3 DNA, as far as it was read: TGTGCCAGTTCCGGGGGTTTCCCCGGGGAG. Translation gives CASSGGFPGE. In full, the CDR3 is CASSGGFPGELFF.

Concerning this clone: Coverage ceases 3 residues before the CDR3 finishes, and the germline J gene fills in the end. The chain employs TRBV18 and TRBJ1-1, with D possibly being TRBD1 (5 bases). The CDR3 sequence is 14 residues long. Germline CDR1 KGHSH, CDR2 LQKENI. Here the CDR3 reads CASSLTPDKNIAFF. The covered CDR3 bases are TGTGCCAGCTCATTGACACCGGACAAAAACATT.

On this clone itself: The CDR3 end is not reached by the read, which stops 3 residues before it; the germline J gene fills it in. The chain combines TRBV29-1 with TRBJ1-4, with TRBD1 as a possible D gene (6 bases). Germline V lookup: CDR1 SQVTM, CDR2 ANQGSEA. V was clipped by 4 bases and J by 6 bases, with 9 bases between them. The CDR3 contains 12 residues. The DNA read from the CDR3 is TGCAGCGTTGTGTCAGGGGATGAAAAA. The encoded protein is CSVVSGDEK. The complete CDR3 reads CSVVSGDEKLFF.

In regard to this clone: The read comes to an end 3 residues before the CDR3 does, leaving the germline J gene to fill in the end. The gene calls are TRBV6-1 and TRBJ1-1; TRBD1 aligns across 8 bases. J gave up 3 bases and V 4 bases, and 4 bases lay outside the gene matches. The CDR3 runs to 14 residues. Germline CDR1 is MNHNS and CDR2 is SASEGT. Incomplete CDR3 DNA: TGTGCCAGCAGTGGGGTACAGGGGGACACTGAA. This encodes CASSGVQGDTE. The complete CDR3 sequence is CASSGVQGDTEAFF.

Comments on this clone: The CDR3 is cut off 3 residues early in the read; its end comes from the germline J gene. The J gene is TRBJ1-1, the V gene TRBV7-3; D is uncertain. V dropped 2 bases and J dropped 6 bases, with 13 bases sitting between them. Germline V gene sequence: CDR1 SGHTA, CDR2 FQGTGA. The CDR3 runs to 14 residues. The CDR3 loop reads CASSLVGELAEAFF. CDR3 bases read: TGTGCCAGCAGCTTAGTCGGGGAGTTGGCTGAA.

With respect to this clone: The read is 3 residues too short to cover the CDR3 end, so that end is filled in from the germline J gene. The chain carries TRBV6-1 and TRBJ1-2; possibly TRBD1 for D (5 bases). Germline CDR1 reads MNHNS; CDR2 reads SASEGT. This CDR3 has 14 residues. The part of the CDR3 DNA that was read is TGTGCCAGCAGTGAAAAGCCCGGACACGGAGGC. It yields the protein CASSEKPGHGG. The CDR3 in full is CASSEKPGHGGYTF.

Concerning this clone itself: The CDR3 goes on 3 residues after the read ends, and that part is filled in from the germline J gene. The J gene is TRBJ2-7, the V gene TRBV5-1, with 7 bases identical to TRBD2. After removal of 0 bases from V and 5 bases from J, the junction contained 8 bases not matched to a gene. This CDR3 is 15 amino acids long. Germline V CDR1 and CDR2: SGHRS, YFSETQ. The CDR3 is CASSLAGTKGHEQYF. The covered CDR3 bases are TGCGCCAGCAGCTTGGCCGGGACTAAAGGCCACGAG.

On this clone itself: The CDR3 is cut off 3 residues early in the read; its end comes from the germline J gene. The rearrangement links TRBV20-1 to TRBJ2-2; 9 bases are a match to TRBD2. Germline V gene data show CDR1 as DFQATT and CDR2 as SNEGSKA (reference sequence). There are 15 residues in the CDR3. V shed 5 bases and J 5 bases; nucleotides not matched to a gene: 9. CDR3 sequence: CSAALGSGGTGELFF. The sequenced CDR3 bases are TGCAGTGCTGCCTTGGGTAGCGGGGGTACCGGGGAG.

Points on this clone: The CDR3 is cut off 3 residues early in the read; its end comes from the germline J gene. The genes are TRBV30 and TRBJ1-2; D is unresolved. Per germline, CDR1 GTSNPN and CDR2 SVGIG (reference sequence). The CDR3 consists of 11 residues. V was clipped by 3 bases and J by 5 bases, with 7 bases between them. The CDR3 spells CAWRGAYGYTF. The CDR3 DNA, read in part, is TGTGCCTGGAGGGGCGCGTATGGC.

About this clone itself: The CDR3 is cut off 3 residues early in the read; its end comes from the germline J gene. This chain connects TRBV7-3 to TRBJ2-4; D perhaps matches TRBD1 (6 bases). This CDR3 spans 12 amino acids. Trimming took off 5 bases at V and 9 bases at J, with 11 bases between the two ends. Germline CDR1 reads SGHTA; CDR2 reads FQGTGA. The CDR3 bases that were read are TGTGCCAGCAGCCCCCTAGGGGGCATT. It specifies CASSPLGGI. In full, the CDR3 is CASSPLGGIQYF.

Details on this clone: One end of the junction fails to match germline, which may point to a read error. The observed sequence ends 3 residues before the CDR3 terminus, with the missing tail filled in from the germline J gene. Other DNA sequences in this specimen translate into the identical CDR3. The gene calls are TRBV30 and TRBJ1-3; 9 positions match TRBD1. This CDR3 region has 16 residues. Germline CDR1 reads GTSNPN; CDR2 reads SVGIG (reference sequence). CDR3 bases read: TGTGCCTGGAGTGTAAACAGGGGGCTGTCTGGAAACACA. Translating it yields CAWSVNRGLSGNT. The whole CDR3 protein reads CAWSVNRGLSGNTIYF.

The chain's CDR3 is CASMQGLANYGYTF. CDR3 bases read: TGTGCCAGCATGCAGGGTCTGGCTAACTATGGC. The genes are TRBV5-6 and TRBJ1-2; a weak D match, TRBD1 (5 bases). The observed sequence ends 3 residues before the CDR3 terminus, with the missing tail filled in from the germline J gene. CDR3 length equals 14 residues. The germline CDR1 and CDR2 sequences are SGHDT and YYEEEE. The ends were cut back, 6 bases at V and 0 bases at J, with 12 bases in the middle. Full variable domain (missing parts from reference TRBV5-6 and TRBJ1-2): DAGVTQSPTHLIKTRGQQVTLRCSPKSGHDTVSWYQQALGQGPQFIFQYYEEEERQRGNFPDRFSGHQFPNYSSELNVNALLLGDSALYLCASMQGLANYGYTFGSGTRLTVV.

A word on this clone: With the read ending 3 residues before the CDR3 end, the germline J gene is used to fill in that end. The chain uses TRBV6-1 and TRBJ2-3; D is uncertain. CDR1 is MNHNS and CDR2 is SASEGT in the germline V gene. The CDR3 runs 13 residues. CDR3: CASSVDFDSPQYF. The sequenced part of the CDR3 DNA is TGTGCCAGCAGTGTTGACTTCGACTCGCCG.

The sequenced CDR3 bases are TGTGCCAGTAGTTTCCCAGGGGGATATGGC. This gives the protein CASSFPGGYG. In full, the CDR3 is CASSFPGGYGYTF. V is TRBV19 and J is TRBJ1-2, with 7 nucleotides matching TRBD1. The CDR3 extends 3 residues past the end of the read, so its final part is completed from the germline J gene. This CDR3 comprises 13 residues. Germline CDR1 is LNHDA and CDR2 is SQIVND (reference sequence). J lost 5 bases, V lost 5 bases, and 5 bases had no gene match. Complete variable domain (other parts from reference TRBV19 and TRBJ1-2): DGGITQSPKYLFRKEGQNVTLSCEQNLNHDAMYWYRQDPGQGLRLIYYSQIVNDFQKGDIAEGYSVSREKKESFPLTVTSAQKNPTAFYLCASSFPGGYGYTFGSGTRLTVV.

On this clone itself: Read sequence stops 3 residues before the CDR3 end, and the germline J gene provides the missing end. The J gene is TRBJ2-7, the V gene TRBV20-1, with 9 bases lining up with TRBD1. This CDR3 has 15 residues. CDR1 and CDR2 from the germline V gene are DFQATT and SNEGSKA (reference sequence). V was pared by 2 bases and J by 4 bases, with 9 bases of the junction left unmatched. Partial CDR3 DNA: TGCAGTGCTAGACCAGGACAGGGGAATAGGTACGAG. Amino acid sequence: CSARPGQGNRYE. The complete CDR3 protein is CSARPGQGNRYEQYF.

For this clone: The CDR3 goes on 3 residues after the read ends, and that part is filled in from the germline J gene. The chain joins TRBV12-5 to TRBJ2-3; 9 nucleotides agree with TRBD2. CDR1 is LGHNT, CDR2 FRNRAP, per germline. CDR3 length equals 15 residues. This CDR3 is CASGLVLAGEVTQYF. The part of the CDR3 DNA that was read is TGTGCTAGTGGTTTGGTATTAGCGGGAGAGGTAACG.

On this clone: The read stops 3 residues short of the end of the CDR3; the missing end is completed from the germline J gene. The chain has TRBV30 and TRBJ1-4; TRBD1 might be the D (6 bases). The V gene lost 1 base and the J gene lost 8 bases, with 17 bases spanning the gap. This CDR3 contains 15 residues. Germline assignment: CDR1 GTSNPN and CDR2 SVGIG (reference sequence). Partial CDR3 DNA: TGTGCCTGGAGTGGAGGGACAAAGCTAGGGGAAAAA. This codes for CAWSGGTKLGEK. The entire CDR3 sequence reads CAWSGGTKLGEKLFF.

Notes on this clone: The read terminates 3 residues ahead of where the CDR3 ends, so the germline J gene completes it. This chain joins TRBV5-1 and TRBJ2-5; 9 bases agree with TRBD2. This CDR3 comprises 15 residues. Germline-derived CDR1 and CDR2 are SGHRS and YFSETQ. Unmatched junction bases numbered 6, after V lost 1 base and J lost 5 bases. The CDR3 sequence: CASSLFEREVETQYF. The CDR3 bases that were read are TGCGCCAGCAGCTTGTTTGAGCGGGAGGTGGAGACC.

Concerning this clone: Read sequence stops 3 residues before the CDR3 end, and the germline J gene provides the missing end. The V and J genes are TRBV7-9 and TRBJ2-2; TRBD1 agrees at 10 bases. Germline V gene data show CDR1 as SEHNR and CDR2 as FQNEAQ (reference sequence). This CDR3 is 15 amino acids long. The CDR3 protein is CASSLGTGVNEKLFF. The part of the CDR3 DNA that was read is TGTGCCAGCAGCCTGGGGACAGGGGTGAATGAAAAG. Based on the CDR3 plus reference TRBV7-9 and TRBJ2-2, the full variable domain is DTGVSQNPRHKITKRGQNVTFRCDPISEHNRLYWYRQTLGQGPEFLTYFQNEAQLEKSRLLSDRFSAERPKGSFSTLEIQRTEQGDSAMYLCASSLGTGVNEKLFFGEGSRLTVL.

Regarding this clone: The read ends 3 residues before the CDR3 terminus; that terminus is restored from the germline J gene. The chain uses TRBV2 and TRBJ2-6; 13 bases fit TRBD2. The V gene's germline CDR1 is SNHLY and CDR2 FYNNEI. V shed 6 bases, J shed 5 bases, and the junction held 10 bases outside the gene matches. The CDR3 sequence is 18 residues long. CDR3 in amino acids: CASRGPGTSGMWANVLTF. The CDR3 bases that were read are TGTGCCAGCAGGGGGCCGGGGACTAGCGGGATGTGGGCCAACGTC. Full variable domain (missing parts from reference TRBV2 and TRBJ2-6): EPEVTQTPSHQVTQMGQEVILRCVPISNHLYFYWYRQILGQKVEFLVSFYNNEISEKSEIFDDQFSVERPDGSNFTLKIRSTKLEDSAMYFCASRGPGTSGMWANVLTFGAGSRLTVL.

Remarks on this clone: The read ends 3 residues shy of where the CDR3 ends; the end is completed using the germline J gene. The rearrangement uses TRBV5-1 and TRBJ2-1, with 7 bases matching TRBD2. The length of the CDR3 is 15 residues. Trimming cost V 0 bases and J 9 bases; bases outside gene matches: 9. Germline CDR1 and CDR2: SGHRS and YFSETQ. CDR3 DNA, as far as it was read: TGCGCCAGCAGCTTGGTTGGGGACTACCCCGGTGAG. It codes for CASSLVGDYPGE. The CDR3 in full is CASSLVGDYPGEQFF. Based on the CDR3 plus reference TRBV5-1 and TRBJ2-1, the full variable domain is KAGVTQTPRYLIKTRGQQVTLSCSPISGHRSVSWYQQTPGQGLQFLFEYFSETQRNKGNFPGRFSGRQFSNSRSEMNVSTLELGDSALYLCASSLVGDYPGEQFFGPGTRLTVL.

To note about this clone: The DNA ends 3 residues before the CDR3 does, and the rest of the CDR3 is filled in from the germline J gene. The chain employs TRBV30 and TRBJ2-7, with D tentatively TRBD1 (6 bases). Germline V lookup: CDR1 GTSNPN, CDR2 SVGIG (reference sequence). CDR3 size: 13 residues. V lost 4 bases, J lost 0 bases, and 10 bases lay in between. The CDR3 sequence: CAWTRGGSYEQYF. Partial CDR3 DNA: TGTGCCTGGACCAGGGGCGGCTCCTACGAG. Variable domain in full (rest from reference TRBV30 and TRBJ2-7): SQTIHQWPATLVQPVGSPLSLECTVEGTSNPNLYWYRQAAGRGLQLLFYSVGIGQISSEVPQNLSASRPQDRQFILSSKKLLLSDSGFYLCAWTRGGSYEQYFGPGTRLTVT.